Below, one TCR beta chain is given with its context. Its matching antigen is unknown. MiXCR, run by TCRdb on the 5' RACE reads, gives a single entry per CDR3 protein. The sample lists roughly 310,000 distinct CDR3 sequences; about a sixth were seen once. These data originate in a study of T-cell memory formation after mild COVID-19. Background on the study: TCR clustering was largely donor specific.

Overall study results and limits: Shrinking CD4+ clones resided mostly in CM and EM, and CD8+ ones in EMRA. That cross-reactive memory joined was suggested by some responding clones appearing in pre-infection memory. Balance between CD4 and CD8 was seen in clones contracting day 15 to 85, and a CD4+ lean was seen in later expanders.

The CDR3 consists of 14 residues. Germline trimming cut 7 bases from V and 7 bases from J; bases unmatched to any gene: 9. Material: PBMCs or a T cell subset sorted from them (not recorded which). This TCR was sampled from a man aged 18 to 30 who had mild COVID-19 (a few samples of this study predate the infection). Cell type and time point are not known. The chain couples TRBV12-3 or TRBV12-4 to TRBJ2-2; 7 positions agree with TRBD2. CDR3 in DNA: TGTGCCAGCACTCCGGCGGGAGTCCGCGGGGAGCTGTTTTTT. Translated, it gives CASTPAGVRGELFF.